This passage covers 25 T cell receptor beta chains from one sample sequenced in a study of blood T cell repertoires in COVID-19. Generated by immunoSEQ multiplex PCR, the TCRdb table keeps only in-frame clones and is missing some. The table shows about 68,000 clones, with about nine tenths occurring only once. The sample taken for sequencing was peripheral blood. The receptor source for this set is a man between 25 and 39 years old with acute or convalescent COVID-19.

This chain connects TRBV19 to TRBJ1-6; D may be TRBD1 (6 bases). V gave up 3 bases and J gave up 7 bases, with 10 bases separating them. Germline assignment: CDR1 LNHDA and CDR2 SQIVND (reference sequence). The CDR3 covers 14 residues. The CDR3 is CASSITGTNSPLHF. The CDR3 coding sequence is TGTGCCAGTAGTATCACAGGGACGAATTCACCCCTCCACTTT.

The rearrangement uses TRBV5-5 and TRBJ2-7, with 7 positions matching TRBD1. The CDR3 consists of 14 residues. The V segment lost 2 bases and the J segment 5 bases; nucleotides outside the gene matches: 7. Germline lookup yields CDR1 SGHKS and CDR2 YYEKEE (reference sequence). CDR3 residues: CASSLGTVPHEQYF. In DNA form, the CDR3 reads TGTGCCAGCAGCTTAGGGACAGTCCCCCACGAGCAGTACTTC.

Notes on this clone: Mismatch with germline at one junction end may stem from a read error. The chain joins TRBV3-1 (or the pseudogene TRBV3-2) to TRBJ1-2; TRBD1 agrees at 8 bases. Per the germline V gene, CDR1 is LGHDT and CDR2 is YNNKEL (reference sequence). This CDR3 is built from 14 residues. The CDR3 sequence is CASRQAGTGYGYTF. The CDR3 nucleotides read TGTGCCAGCAGACAAGCAGGGACAGGTTATGGCTACACCTTC.

The chain links TRBV5-5 to TRBJ1-5; TRBD1 is a possible D gene (6 bases). V gave up 4 bases and J gave up 2 bases, with 10 bases separating them. CDR1 and CDR2 (germline): SGHKS, YYEKEE (reference sequence). The CDR3 sequence is 14 residues long. The CDR3 DNA follows: TGTGCCAGCAGCCCGGACAGCCGCAATCAGCCCCAGCATTTT. As protein: CASSPDSRNQPQHF.

The chain combines TRBV18 with TRBJ2-5, with 7 bases identical to TRBD1. Germline V gene data show CDR1 as KGHSH and CDR2 as LQKENI. The trim removed 6 bases at V and 1 base at J, leaving 5 bases unmatched. This CDR3 spans 14 amino acids. The CDR3 DNA is TGTGCCAGCTCCCCTCGACAGGGCCAAGAGACCCAGTACTTC. Translation gives CASSPRQGQETQYF.

This clone was seen once. The rearrangement joins TRBV5-4 to TRBJ1-4; 9 bases are a match to TRBD1. The CDR3 runs 14 residues. CDR1 is SGHNT and CDR2 is YYREEE in the germline V gene (reference sequence). Trimming cost V 0 bases and J 10 bases; bases outside gene matches: 4. The CDR3 here is CASSLGDRDGKLFF. CDR3 DNA: TGTGCCAGCAGCTTGGGGGACAGGGACGGAAAACTGTTTTTT.

This clone has a handful of counts. The chain uses TRBV28 and TRBJ2-7; TRBD2 matches at 9 bases. CDR1 MDHEN and CDR2 SYDVKM come from the germline V gene. This CDR3 has 15 amino acids. The V gene end was trimmed by 1 base and the J gene end by 2 bases; junction bases not matched to a gene: 3. CDR3 nucleotides: TGTGCCAGCAGTTTATTGGCGGGAGGGCCCTACGAGCAGTACTTC. Translation: CASSLLAGGPYEQYF.

The V call is TRBV9, the J call TRBJ2-1; D not resolved. The germline V gene encodes CDR1 SGDLS and CDR2 YYNGEE. Between the trimmed V and J ends, which lost 0 bases and 0 bases, there was a span of 4 bases. CDR3 size: 14 residues. CDR3 protein: CASSVAGSYNEQFF. CDR3 DNA sequence: TGTGCCAGCAGCGTAGCGGGCTCCTACAATGAGCAGTTCTTC.

This chain connects TRBV10-3 to TRBJ1-5; D remains unclear. The CDR3 runs 15 residues. Germline CDR1 ENHRY, CDR2 SYGVKD. V was trimmed by 4 bases and J by 4 bases, leaving 14 bases between them. CDR3 sequence reads: CAISGEGAGNQPQHF. CDR3 sequence (DNA): TGTGCCATCAGTGGCGAGGGAGCCGGGAATCAGCCCCAGCATTTT.

The V gene is TRBV5-1, the J gene TRBJ2-1; 10 bases match TRBD2. V was clipped by 0 bases and J by 7 bases; unmatched bases: 4. The germline V gene has CDR1 SGHRS and CDR2 YFSETQ. The CDR3 loop spans 15 amino acids. CDR3 bases: TGCGCCAGCAGCTTGGTAGCGGGAGGAGTTAATGAGCAGTTCTTC. Protein: CASSLVAGGVNEQFF.

Here the CDR3 DNA reads TGCGCCAGCAGCCCCTCCCCCGGACTAGCGGGAGTGATTTACAATGAGCAGTTCTTC. It is translated as CASSPSPGLAGVIYNEQFF. The chain links TRBV4-1 to TRBJ2-1, with TRBD2 matching 13 bases. Losses at the gene ends were 4 bases for V and 4 bases for J; bases not matched to a gene: 13. The CDR3 has 19 amino acids. Germline values: CDR1 MGHRA, CDR2 YSYEKL.

The chain joins TRBV19 to TRBJ2-7; 9 positions agree with TRBD1. Germline trimming cut 4 bases from V and 1 base from J; bases unmatched to any gene: 11. This CDR3 contains 17 residues. Germline V CDR1 and CDR2: LNHDA, SQIVND (reference sequence). CDR3 nucleotides: TGTGCCAGTAGTACTAGAACTTCGGGACAGGGTTCCTACGAGCAGTACTTC. Residues: CASSTRTSGQGSYEQYF.

This clone was seen once. The CDR3 is CASSIAGGAAQYF. CDR3 nucleotides: TGTGCCAGTAGTATTGCGGGGGGTGCTGCCCAGTACTTC. This sequence joins TRBV19 and TRBJ2-5; 8 positions agree with TRBD2. Germline lookup yields CDR1 LNHDA and CDR2 SQIVND (reference sequence). This CDR3 is built from 13 residues. V was clipped by 3 bases and J by 9 bases; unmatched bases: 6.

This clone was found a few times. The V gene is TRBV21-1, the J gene TRBJ1-2. TRBV21-1 is a known pseudogene. The CDR3 totals 14 residues. For the CDR3, the DNA is TGTGCCAGACGAGGAGCACAAGCTAACTATGGCTACACCTTC. Its translation is CARRGAQANYGYTF.

The chain employs TRBV12-5 and TRBJ1-5; the match to TRBD1 covers 9 bases. J gave up 5 bases and V 5 bases, and 7 bases lay outside the gene matches. Germline V gene lookup returns CDR1 LGHNT and CDR2 FRNRAP. The CDR3 has 15 amino acids. In nucleotides, the CDR3 is TGTGCTAGTGGTCCCAGGGACAGGGTGGATCAGCCCCAGCATTTT. It encodes CASGPRDRVDQPQHF.

This chain links TRBV6-1 with TRBJ2-1, with a tentative D call TRBD1 (7 bases). Looked up from germline, CDR1 is MNHNS and CDR2 is SASEGT. The CDR3 spans 17 residues. The V end lost 3 bases, the J end lost 0 bases, and 15 bases lay between the germline ends. DNA for the CDR3: TGTGCCAGCAGTGAGCTGCGGGACAGCAGCTCCTACAATGAGCAGTTCTTC. Translating gives CASSELRDSSSYNEQFF.

The chain has TRBV7-9 and TRBJ2-7, with D hard to call. Germline V gives CDR1 SEHNR, CDR2 FQNEAQ (reference sequence). Trimming shortened V by 0 bases and J by 4 bases, and 7 bases separated the two germline ends. The CDR3 length is 13 residues. This CDR3 is CASSLAKQYEQYF. As DNA, the CDR3 is TGTGCCAGCAGCTTAGCCAAACAATACGAGCAGTACTTC.

This chain uses TRBV2 with TRBJ2-3; possible D gene TRBD1, 5 bases. This CDR3 region has 16 residues. V lost 6 bases and J lost 2, with 18 bases in between. Germline CDR1 and CDR2: SNHLY and FYNNEI. CDR3 amino acids: CASRPNRQENTDTQYF. DNA for the CDR3: TGTGCCAGCAGGCCGAACAGGCAGGAGAACACAGATACGCAGTATTTT.

The V call is TRBV5-1, the J call TRBJ2-1; TRBD2 matches at 8 bases. The V and J ends lost 3 bases and 8 bases, in that order; junction bases with no gene match: 13. This CDR3 comprises 16 residues. Germline V gene data show CDR1 as SGHRS and CDR2 as YFSETQ. DNA for the CDR3: TGCGCCAGCAGCTCGGGACTAGGTGGCCGAGCGGATGAGCAGTTCTTC. It codes for CASSSGLGGRADEQFF.

The chain employs TRBV28 and TRBJ2-3, with no clear D. CDR3 length: 16 amino acids. Germline assignment: CDR1 MDHEN and CDR2 SYDVKM. The V and J ends lost 6 bases and 0 bases respectively, with 16 bases between them. This CDR3 reads CASSSAVPASTDTQYF. The CDR3 nucleotides read TGTGCCAGCAGCTCCGCGGTCCCTGCTAGCACAGATACGCAGTATTTT.

There are a few counts of this clone. This rearrangement joins TRBV28 to TRBJ1-1; TRBD1 agrees at 7 bases. Germline CDR1 reads MDHEN; CDR2 reads SYDVKM. The CDR3 is 16 residues long. V gave up 8 bases and J gave up 4 bases; unmatched junction bases: 16. CDR3 nucleotides: TGTGCCAGCCGGGGCCCAAGACAGGGTTGGGGCACTGAAGCTTTCTTT. The encoded protein is CASRGPRQGWGTEAFF.

This rearrangement joins TRBV10-2 to TRBJ2-1; D might be TRBD2 (6 bases). The CDR3 has 16 amino acids. Germline CDR1 is WSHSY and CDR2 is SAAADI. Trimming pared 2 bases from V and 1 base from J, leaving 12 bases between. The CDR3 spells CASSEIGSASYNEQFF. CDR3 in DNA: TGCGCCAGCAGTGAGATCGGGAGTGCATCCTACAATGAGCAGTTCTTC.

A single count supports this clone. The chain employs TRBV9 and TRBJ1-1; D gene ambiguous. The CDR3 is made up of 14 amino acids. In germline, CDR1 is SGDLS, CDR2 YYNGEE. V lost 0 bases and J lost 3, with 9 bases in between. CDR3 protein: CASSVAPVDTEAFF. CDR3 nucleotides: TGTGCCAGCAGCGTAGCCCCGGTTGACACTGAAGCTTTCTTT.

The V and J genes are TRBV19 and TRBJ2-7; tentative D call: TRBD2 (6 bases). V lost 6 bases to trimming and J lost 7 bases, with 13 bases between them. Germline values: CDR1 LNHDA, CDR2 SQIVND (reference sequence). The CDR3 length is 12 residues. The CDR3 loop is CASRPGRGEQYF. The DNA for the CDR3 is TGTGCCAGTAGACCGGGCCGGGGGGAGCAGTACTTC.

This clone was seen more than once but under ten times. The chain is built from TRBV19 and TRBJ1-1; D possibly corresponds to TRBD1 (5 bases). Per germline, CDR1 LNHDA and CDR2 SQIVND (reference sequence). The CDR3 runs 15 residues. V lost 6 bases to trimming and J lost 1 base, with 15 bases between them. The CDR3 nucleotides read TGTGCCAGTAGAAGACTCAGGGTAAGGAACACTGAAGCTTTCTTT. Residues: CASRRLRVRNTEAFF.